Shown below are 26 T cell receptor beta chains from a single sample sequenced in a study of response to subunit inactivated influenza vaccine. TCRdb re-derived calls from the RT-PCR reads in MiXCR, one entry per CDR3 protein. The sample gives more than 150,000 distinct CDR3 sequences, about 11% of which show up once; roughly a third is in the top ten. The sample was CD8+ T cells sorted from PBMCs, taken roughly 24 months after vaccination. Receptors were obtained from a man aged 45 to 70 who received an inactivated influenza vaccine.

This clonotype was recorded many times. CDR3 in DNA: TGTGCCAGCAGCCAAGAAGGTGGGGATGAGCAGTTCTTC. Encoded protein: CASSQEGGDEQFF. The J gene is TRBJ2-1, the V gene TRBV3-1; D gene ambiguous. Trimming stripped 0 bases from V and 8 bases from J, with 8 bases between. CDR1 LGHDT and CDR2 YNNKEL come from the germline V gene (reference sequence). This CDR3 spans 13 amino acids.

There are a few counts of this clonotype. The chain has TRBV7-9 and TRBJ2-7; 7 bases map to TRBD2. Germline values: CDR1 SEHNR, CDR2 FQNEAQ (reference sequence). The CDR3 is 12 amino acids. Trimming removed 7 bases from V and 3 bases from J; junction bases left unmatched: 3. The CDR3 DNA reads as TGTGCCAGCACTCCGGGGGGCTACGAGCAGTACTTC. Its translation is CASTPGGYEQYF. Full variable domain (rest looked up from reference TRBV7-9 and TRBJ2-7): DTGVSQNPRHKITKRGQNVTFRCDPISEHNRLYWYRQTLGQGPEFLTYFQNEAQLEKSRLLSDRFSAERPKGSFSTLEIQRTEQGDSAMYLCASTPGGYEQYFGPGTRLTVT.

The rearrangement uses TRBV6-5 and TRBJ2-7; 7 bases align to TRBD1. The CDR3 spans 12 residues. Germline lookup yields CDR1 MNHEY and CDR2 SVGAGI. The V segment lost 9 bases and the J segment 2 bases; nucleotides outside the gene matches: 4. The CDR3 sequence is CASGDSPYEQYF. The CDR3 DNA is TGTGCCAGTGGGGACAGTCCCTACGAGCAGTACTTC.

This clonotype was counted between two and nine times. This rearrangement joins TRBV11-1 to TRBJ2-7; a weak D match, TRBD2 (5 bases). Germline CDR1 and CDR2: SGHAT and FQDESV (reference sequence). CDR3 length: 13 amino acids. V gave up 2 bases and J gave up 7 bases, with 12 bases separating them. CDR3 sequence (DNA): TGTGCCAGCAGCTTAACGGGATACGGGGAGCAGTACTTC. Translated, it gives CASSLTGYGEQYF.

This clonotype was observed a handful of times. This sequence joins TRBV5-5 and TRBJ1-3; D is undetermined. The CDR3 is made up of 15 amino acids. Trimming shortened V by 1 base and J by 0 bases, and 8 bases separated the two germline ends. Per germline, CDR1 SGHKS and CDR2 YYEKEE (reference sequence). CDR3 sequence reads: CASSLSPFSGNTIYF. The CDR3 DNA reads TGTGCCAGCAGCTTGTCGCCGTTCTCTGGAAACACCATATATTTT.

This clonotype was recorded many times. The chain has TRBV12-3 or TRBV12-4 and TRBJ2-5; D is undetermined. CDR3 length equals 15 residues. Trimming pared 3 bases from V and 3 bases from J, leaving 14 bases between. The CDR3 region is CASSFSPGIEETQYF. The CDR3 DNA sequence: TGTGCCAGCAGTTTCTCTCCGGGTATCGAAGAGACCCAGTACTTC.

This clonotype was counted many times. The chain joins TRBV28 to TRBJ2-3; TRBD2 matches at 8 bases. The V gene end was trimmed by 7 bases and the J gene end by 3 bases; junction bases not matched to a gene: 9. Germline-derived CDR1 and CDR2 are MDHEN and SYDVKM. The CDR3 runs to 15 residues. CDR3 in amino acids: CASKMAGGATDTQYF. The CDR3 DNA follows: TGTGCCAGCAAAATGGCGGGGGGCGCTACAGATACGCAGTATTTT.

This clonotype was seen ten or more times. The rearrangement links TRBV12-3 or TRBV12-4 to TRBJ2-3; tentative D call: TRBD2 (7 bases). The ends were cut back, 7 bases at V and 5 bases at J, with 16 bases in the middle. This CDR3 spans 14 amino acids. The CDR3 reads CASTAWGGVDTQYF. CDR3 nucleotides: TGTGCCAGCACCGCCTGGGGGGGCGTAGATACGCAGTATTTT.

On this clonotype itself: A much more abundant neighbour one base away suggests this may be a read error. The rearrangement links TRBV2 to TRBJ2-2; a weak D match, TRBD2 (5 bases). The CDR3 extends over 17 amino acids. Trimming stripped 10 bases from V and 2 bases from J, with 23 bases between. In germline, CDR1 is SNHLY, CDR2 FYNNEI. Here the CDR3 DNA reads TGTGCCATCAGGCCAAACCTTTCCGGGATAAACACCGGGGAGCTGTTTTTT. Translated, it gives CAIRPNLSGINTGELFF. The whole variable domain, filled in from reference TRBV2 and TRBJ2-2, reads EPEVTQTPSHQVTQMGQEVILRCVPISNHLYFYWYRQILGQKVEFLVSFYNNEISEKSEIFDDQFSVERPDGSNFTLKIRSTKLEDSAMYFCAIRPNLSGINTGELFFGEGSRLTVL.

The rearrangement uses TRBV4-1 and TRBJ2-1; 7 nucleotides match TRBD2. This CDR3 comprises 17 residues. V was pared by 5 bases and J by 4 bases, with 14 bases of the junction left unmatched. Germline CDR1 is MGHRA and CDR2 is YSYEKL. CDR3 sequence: CASSVIGRGSLYNEQFF. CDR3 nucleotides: TGCGCCAGCAGCGTGATAGGGAGGGGCTCTCTGTACAATGAGCAGTTCTTC.

The CDR3 here is CASSQPGRRNEQFF. The CDR3 DNA reads TGTGCCAGCAGTCAACCCGGGCGAAGGAATGAGCAGTTCTTC. The rearrangement links TRBV6-2 or TRBV6-3 to TRBJ2-1; D not certain. Germline CDR1 MNHEY, CDR2 SVGEGT. CDR3 length equals 14 residues. Trimming took 5 bases from V and 7 from J, leaving 15 bases between them.

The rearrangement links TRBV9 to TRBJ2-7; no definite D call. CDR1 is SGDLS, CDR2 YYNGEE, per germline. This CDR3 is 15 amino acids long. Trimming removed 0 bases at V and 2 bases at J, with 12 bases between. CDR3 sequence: CASSVGPEKAYEQYF. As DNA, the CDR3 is TGTGCCAGCAGCGTAGGTCCGGAGAAAGCCTACGAGCAGTACTTC.

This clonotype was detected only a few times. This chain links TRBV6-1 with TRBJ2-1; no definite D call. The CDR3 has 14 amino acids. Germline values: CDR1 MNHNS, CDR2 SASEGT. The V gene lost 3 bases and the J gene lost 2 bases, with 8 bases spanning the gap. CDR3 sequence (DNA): TGTGCCAGCAGTGACACTTTGGCCTACAATGAGCAGTTCTTC. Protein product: CASSDTLAYNEQFF.

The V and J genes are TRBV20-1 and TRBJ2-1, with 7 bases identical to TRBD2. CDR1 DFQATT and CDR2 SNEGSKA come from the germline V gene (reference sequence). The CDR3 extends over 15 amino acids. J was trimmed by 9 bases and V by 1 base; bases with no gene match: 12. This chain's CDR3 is CSARVTTSSGGEQFF. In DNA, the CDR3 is TGCAGTGCTAGAGTGACCACCTCTTCGGGGGGTGAGCAGTTCTTC.

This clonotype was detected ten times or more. CDR3 loop: CASSQVSGNTEAFF. CDR3 DNA: TGCGCCAGCAGCCAAGTATCAGGGAACACTGAAGCTTTCTTT. This chain links TRBV4-1 with TRBJ1-1; D gene ambiguous. The CDR3 covers 14 residues. Germline CDR1 reads MGHRA; CDR2 reads YSYEKL. V dropped 1 base and J dropped 1 base, with 7 bases sitting between them.

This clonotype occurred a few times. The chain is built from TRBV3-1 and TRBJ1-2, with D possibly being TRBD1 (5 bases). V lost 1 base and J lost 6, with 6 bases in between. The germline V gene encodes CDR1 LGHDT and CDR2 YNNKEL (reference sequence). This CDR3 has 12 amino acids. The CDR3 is CASSQGGDGYTF. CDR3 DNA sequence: TGTGCCAGCAGCCAAGGGGGGGATGGCTACACCTTC.

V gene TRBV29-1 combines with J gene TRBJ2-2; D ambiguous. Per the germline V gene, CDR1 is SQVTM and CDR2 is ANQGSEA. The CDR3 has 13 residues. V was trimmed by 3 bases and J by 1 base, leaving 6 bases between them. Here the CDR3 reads CSVDNENTGELFF. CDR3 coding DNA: TGCAGCGTTGATAATGAGAACACCGGGGAGCTGTTTTTT.

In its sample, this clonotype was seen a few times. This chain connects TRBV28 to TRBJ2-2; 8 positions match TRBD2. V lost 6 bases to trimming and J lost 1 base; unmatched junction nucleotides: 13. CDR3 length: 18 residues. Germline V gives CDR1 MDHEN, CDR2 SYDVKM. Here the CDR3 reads CASRARFITSGNTGELFF. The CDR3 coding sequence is TGTGCCAGCAGGGCTCGTTTTATTACTAGCGGGAACACCGGGGAGCTGTTTTTT.

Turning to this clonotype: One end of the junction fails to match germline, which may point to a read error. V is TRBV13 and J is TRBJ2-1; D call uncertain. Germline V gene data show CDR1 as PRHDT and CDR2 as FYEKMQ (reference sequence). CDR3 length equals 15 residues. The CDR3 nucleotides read TGTGCCGGCAGCTTGGCATTGATCACCTACAATGAGCAGTTCTTC. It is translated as CAGSLALITYNEQFF.

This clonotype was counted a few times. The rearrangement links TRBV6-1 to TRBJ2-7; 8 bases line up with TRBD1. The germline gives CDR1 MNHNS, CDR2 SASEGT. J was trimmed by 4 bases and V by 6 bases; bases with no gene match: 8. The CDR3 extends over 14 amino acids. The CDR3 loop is CASSPDRVLYEQYF. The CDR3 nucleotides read TGTGCCAGCAGCCCGGACAGGGTTTTGTACGAGCAGTACTTC.

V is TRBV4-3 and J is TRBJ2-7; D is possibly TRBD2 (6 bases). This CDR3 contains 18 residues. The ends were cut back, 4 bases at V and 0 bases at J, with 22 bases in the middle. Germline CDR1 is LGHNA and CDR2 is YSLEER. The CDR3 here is CASSLGFGGRGTSYEQYF. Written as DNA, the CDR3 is TGCGCCAGCAGCCTCGGGTTCGGGGGTAGAGGGACCTCCTACGAGCAGTACTTC.

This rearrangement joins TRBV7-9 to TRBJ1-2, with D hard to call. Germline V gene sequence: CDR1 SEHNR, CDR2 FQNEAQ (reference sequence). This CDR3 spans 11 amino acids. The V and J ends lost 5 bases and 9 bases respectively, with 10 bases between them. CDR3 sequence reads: CASSLGIRYTF. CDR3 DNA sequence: TGTGCCAGCAGCCTGGGTATTCGCTACACCTTC.

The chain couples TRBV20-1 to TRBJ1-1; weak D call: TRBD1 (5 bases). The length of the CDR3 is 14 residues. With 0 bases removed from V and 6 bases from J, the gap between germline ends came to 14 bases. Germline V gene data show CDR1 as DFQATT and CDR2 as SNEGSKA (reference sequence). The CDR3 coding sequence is TGCAGTGCTAGAGATCTAGGGGATTGGGCTGAAGCTTTCTTT. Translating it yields CSARDLGDWAEAFF.

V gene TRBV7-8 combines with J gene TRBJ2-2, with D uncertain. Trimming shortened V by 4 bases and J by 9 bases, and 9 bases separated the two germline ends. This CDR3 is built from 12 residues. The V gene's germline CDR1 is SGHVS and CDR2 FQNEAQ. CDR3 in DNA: TGTGCCAGCAGCTACGACCGCAGGGAGCTGTTTTTT. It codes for CASSYDRRELFF.

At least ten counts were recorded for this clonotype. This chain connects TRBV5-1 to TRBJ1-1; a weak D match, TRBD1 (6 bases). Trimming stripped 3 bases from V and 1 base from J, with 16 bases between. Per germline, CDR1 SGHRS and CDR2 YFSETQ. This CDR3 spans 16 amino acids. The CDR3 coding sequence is TGCGCCAGCAGCTCATGGCCCCAGGGACAGAACACTGAAGCTTTCTTT. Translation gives CASSSWPQGQNTEAFF. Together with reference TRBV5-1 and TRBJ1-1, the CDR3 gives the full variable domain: KAGVTQTPRYLIKTRGQQVTLSCSPISGHRSVSWYQQTPGQGLQFLFEYFSETQRNKGNFPGRFSGRQFSNSRSEMNVSTLELGDSALYLCASSSWPQGQNTEAFFGQGTRLTVV.

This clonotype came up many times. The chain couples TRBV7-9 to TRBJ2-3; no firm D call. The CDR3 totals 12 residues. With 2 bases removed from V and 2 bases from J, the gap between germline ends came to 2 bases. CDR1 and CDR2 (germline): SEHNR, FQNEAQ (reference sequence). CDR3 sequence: CASSLYTDTQYF. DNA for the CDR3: TGTGCCAGCAGCTTATACACAGATACGCAGTATTTT.